Sequencing of this TCR beta chain was carried out in a study of CD8 T cells in ankylosing spondylitis. Notes on this clonotype: Its matching antigen is unknown.

Points from the study as a whole: Disease-linked clones were CD8+ and relatively rare in peripheral blood. The clones that were linked to disease were reported to be significantly enriched in matched synovial fluid samples from ankylosing spondylitis patients. One TCR beta motif, made up of eight highly homologous variants, appeared characteristic of ankylosing spondylitis blood. Some motif variants were previously reported in reactive arthritis synovial fluid and blood.

Trimming pared 2 bases from V and 7 bases from J, leaving 9 bases between. CDR3 length equals 13 residues. CDR1 is MNHEY, CDR2 SVGAGI, per germline. TCRdb redid the calling of the 5' RACE reads with MiXCR, one entry per CDR3 protein. The table records over 700,000 distinct CDR3 sequences, roughly 19% of them present only once. The rearrangement joins TRBV6-5 to TRBJ2-1; D gene ambiguous. This receptor was identified in a male donor with ankylosing spondylitis. The sample taken for sequencing was blood, either unsorted or a sorted T cell fraction (not recorded which). This CDR3 is CASSYPASNEQFF. DNA for the CDR3: TGTGCCAGCAGTTACCCAGCCTCAAATGAGCAGTTCTTC.